The 23 T cell receptor beta chains presented below share a single source sample, sequenced in a study of beta chain features in type 1 diabetes. These receptors' antigens are unknown. General study points: All four CD4+ subsets from Type 1 diabetes patients carried moderately but significantly shorter TCRB CDR3s.

Every isolated RNA sample was fully reverse transcribed, so sequencing captured expressed TCRB transcripts. Clones were read by immunoSEQ multiplex PCR, and TCRdb kept only the in-frame ones, dropping some. Found here are 500,000 to 850,000 clones, more than 12% of them singletons; the top ten hold 0.03% to 0.045%. The sequenced material came from naive CD4+ T cells from blood. These receptors came from a young man with type 1 diabetes.

This clone was found a few times. The rearrangement joins TRBV19 to TRBJ1-5, with 8 bases matching TRBD1. Germline V gene lookup returns CDR1 LNHDA and CDR2 SQIVND (reference sequence). The CDR3 has 15 amino acids. Unmatched junction bases numbered 4, after V lost 3 bases and J lost 3 bases. In DNA form, the CDR3 reads TGTGCCAGTAGTATGGGACAGGAATACAATCAGCCCCAGCATTTT. Residues: CASSMGQEYNQPQHF.

The V call is TRBV29-1, the J call TRBJ2-5; unclear D gene. Germline V gene data show CDR1 as SQVTM and CDR2 as ANQGSEA. The CDR3 runs to 11 residues. The V end lost 3 bases, the J end lost 0 bases, and 2 bases lay between the germline ends. In DNA form, the CDR3 reads TGCAGCGTTGACTACCAAGAGACCCAGTACTTC. Its protein is CSVDYQETQYF.

A few counts support this clone. At one end the junction does not follow the germline gene, possibly because of a read error. This chain uses TRBV7-7 with TRBJ2-3, with TRBD1 as a possible D gene (6 bases). Germline V CDR1 and CDR2: SSHAT, FNYEAQ (reference sequence). This CDR3 has 16 residues. The CDR3 spells CASSPQQGARPDTQYF. The CDR3, as DNA: TGTGCTAGCAGCCCGCAACAGGGAGCAAGGCCAGATACGCAGTATTTT.

The rearrangement links TRBV9 to TRBJ2-7; 10 bases match TRBD2. This CDR3 region has 15 residues. V was pared by 3 bases and J by 2 bases, with 5 bases of the junction left unmatched. Germline values: CDR1 SGDLS, CDR2 YYNGEE. As DNA, the CDR3 is TGTGCCAGCAGCGCAACTAGCGGGGCAACCTACGAGCAGTACTTC. This translates into CASSATSGATYEQYF.

This clone was seen more than once but under ten times. The chain is built from TRBV29-1 and TRBJ2-5, with TRBD1 as a possible D gene (6 bases). Between the trimmed V and J ends, which lost 1 base and 5 bases, there was a span of 8 bases. The germline V gene encodes CDR1 SQVTM and CDR2 ANQGSEA. The CDR3 contains 12 residues. The CDR3 here is CSVEAGVETQYF. The CDR3 DNA is TGCAGCGTTGAAGCAGGGGTCGAGACCCAGTACTTC.

A single count supports this clone. The chain's CDR3 is CASNERNEQFF. CDR3 nucleotide sequence: TGTGCCAGCAATGAGAGGAATGAGCAGTTCTTC. This sequence joins TRBV7-9 and TRBJ2-1, with D unresolved. Per the germline V gene, CDR1 is SEHNR and CDR2 is FQNEAQ (reference sequence). Trimming stripped 7 bases from V and 7 bases from J, with 8 bases between. The CDR3 is 11 residues long.

This clone was found a few times. This chain joins TRBV6-1 and TRBJ2-7; 7 nucleotides line up with TRBD1. Germline CDR1 and CDR2: MNHNS and SASEGT. This CDR3 spans 14 amino acids. The V gene end was trimmed by 7 bases and the J gene end by 1 base; junction bases not matched to a gene: 7. For the CDR3, the DNA is TGTGCCAGCACCCGACAGGGAGTATCCTACGAGCAGTACTTC. Amino acids: CASTRQGVSYEQYF.

This sequence joins TRBV19 and TRBJ2-1, with a possible D match to TRBD1 (6 bases). Germline CDR1 and CDR2: LNHDA and SQIVND (reference sequence). The germline V and J ends were trimmed by 7 bases and 2 bases, with 15 bases remaining between them. CDR3 length equals 15 residues. This CDR3 reads CASTETGLAYNEQFF. For the CDR3, the DNA is TGTGCCAGTACCGAAACAGGGTTAGCCTACAATGAGCAGTTCTTC.

This clone was counted between two and nine times. V gene TRBV6-6 combines with J gene TRBJ2-1; D not certain. V dropped 3 bases and J dropped 6 bases, with 9 bases sitting between them. The CDR3 contains 13 residues. The germline V gene encodes CDR1 MNHNY and CDR2 SVGAGI (reference sequence). The CDR3 DNA reads TGTGCCAGCAGTTATCTAAGGGCCAATGAGCAGTTCTTC. Translating it yields CASSYLRANEQFF.

This clone was seen more than once but under ten times. J is TRBJ2-5 and V is TRBV14; either TRBD1 or TRBD2 may supply D (7 bases each). The CDR3 extends over 17 amino acids. Trimming removed 0 bases from V and 1 base from J, with 15 bases in between. Per the germline V gene, CDR1 is SGHDN and CDR2 is FVKESK. CDR3 amino acids: CASSQEQGRVPQETQYF. The CDR3 DNA sequence: TGTGCCAGCAGCCAAGAACAGGGGAGGGTCCCCCAAGAGACCCAGTACTTC.

The chain couples TRBV28 to TRBJ2-3, with a tentative D call TRBD2 (6 bases). Germline V lookup: CDR1 MDHEN, CDR2 SYDVKM. Deletions cut 8 bases from V and 4 bases from J, with 13 bases between. This CDR3 contains 13 residues. Written as DNA, the CDR3 is TGTGCCAGCGCGGAGGGGCGCGCAGATACGCAGTATTTT. Amino acids: CASAEGRADTQYF.

This clone was observed a few times. The chain uses TRBV29-1 and TRBJ2-5; a weak D match, TRBD1 (5 bases). The V end was cut by 7 bases, the J end by 5 bases, with 17 bases between. The CDR3 is 13 amino acids. Germline assignment: CDR1 SQVTM and CDR2 ANQGSEA. The CDR3 nucleotides read TGCAGCGGAACGGACACCCCCAGCGAGACCCAGTACTTC. It codes for CSGTDTPSETQYF.

This clone appeared a few times. The chain combines TRBV5-1 with TRBJ2-7; TRBD1 matches at 12 bases. CDR1 and CDR2 from the germline V gene are SGHRS and YFSETQ. The V segment lost 3 bases and the J segment 5 bases; nucleotides outside the gene matches: 9. The CDR3 sequence is 16 residues long. The CDR3 reads CASSSTPGQGANEQYF. The CDR3 nucleotides read TGCGCCAGCAGCTCTACTCCGGGACAGGGGGCCAACGAGCAGTACTTC.

A note on this clone: Within the sample, other DNA sequences also encode this same CDR3. This chain joins TRBV30 and TRBJ1-1; TRBD1 is a possible D gene (5 bases). The germline gives CDR1 GTSNPN, CDR2 SVGIG (reference sequence). V lost 2 bases, J lost 1 base, and 8 bases lay in between. The CDR3 contains 13 residues. In nucleotides, the CDR3 is TGTGCCTGGAGTAGTCAGGGGAACACTGAAGCTTTCTTT. Its protein is CAWSSQGNTEAFF.

This chain joins TRBV5-4 and TRBJ2-5; TRBD2 aligns across 12 bases. This CDR3 is 16 amino acids long. V dropped 4 bases and J dropped 0; count of bases not matched to a gene: 4. Germline V gene sequence: CDR1 SGHNT, CDR2 YYREEE (reference sequence). CDR3 sequence: CASSIGLAGYQETQYF. CDR3 in DNA: TGTGCCAGCAGCATCGGACTAGCGGGGTACCAAGAGACCCAGTACTTC.

The chain recombines TRBV11-2 with TRBJ2-7, with D possibly TRBD1 on 6 matching bases. Germline V gene lookup returns CDR1 SGHAT and CDR2 FQNNGV. The CDR3 is 13 residues long. The V end was cut by 5 bases, the J end by 6 bases, with 14 bases between. The CDR3 bases are TGTGCCAGCAGCCCCGCGGAAGGGGGCGAGCAGTACTTC. Amino acids: CASSPAEGGEQYF.

This clone was observed a handful of times. The chain recombines TRBV7-2 with TRBJ2-7, with TRBD2 matching 10 bases. Trimming cost V 3 bases and J 4 bases; bases outside gene matches: 6. CDR1 and CDR2 (germline): SGHTA, FQGNSA. The CDR3 runs to 15 residues. CDR3 coding DNA: TGTGCCAGCAGCTTTTTGGCTAGCGGGAGATACGAGCAGTACTTC. Protein: CASSFLASGRYEQYF.

About this clone: The same CDR3 can be traced to other DNA sequences in this sample. The chain recombines TRBV5-1 with TRBJ2-7, with a possible D match to TRBD1 (6 bases). The CDR3 is 14 residues long. Trimming left V 0 bases short and J 1 base short, with 8 bases between. Germline V gene sequence: CDR1 SGHRS, CDR2 YFSETQ. Written as DNA, the CDR3 is TGCGCCAGCAGCTTGGCAGGGGATTCCTACGAGCAGTACTTC. This translates into CASSLAGDSYEQYF.

This clone has a handful of counts. The gene calls are TRBV4-3 and TRBJ1-4; D is perhaps TRBD1 (5 bases). The V end lost 5 bases, the J end lost 0 bases, and 13 bases lay between the germline ends. Germline CDR1 is LGHNA and CDR2 is YSLEER. There are 16 residues in the CDR3. Here the CDR3 reads CASSKPRGSTNEKLFF. The CDR3 DNA is TGCGCCAGCAGCAAGCCACGGGGCTCAACTAATGAAAAACTGTTTTTT.

A few counts support this clone. The rearrangement joins TRBV27 to TRBJ1-2; the D gene is possibly TRBD1 (6 bases). This CDR3 is 14 amino acids long. CDR1 and CDR2 from the germline V gene are MNHEY and SMNVEV (reference sequence). V dropped 0 bases and J dropped 7 bases, with 12 bases sitting between them. For the CDR3, the DNA is TGTGCCAGCAGTTTATCTTCGGGGGCCGTTGGCTACACCTTC. Its protein product is CASSLSSGAVGYTF.

V gene TRBV9 combines with J gene TRBJ2-7, with 9 bases aligning to TRBD1. The CDR3 totals 16 residues. The V gene's germline CDR1 is SGDLS and CDR2 YYNGEE. The V and J ends lost 4 bases and 7 bases, in that order; junction bases with no gene match: 15. CDR3 DNA sequence: TGTGCCAGCAGCACCTACCCGGACAGGGGACCTTGTGAGCAGTACTTC. Its protein product is CASSTYPDRGPCEQYF.

The chain recombines TRBV4-2 with TRBJ2-7; 10 bases align to TRBD2. Germline V CDR1 and CDR2: LGHNA, YNFKEQ. V trimming: 2 bases; J trimming: 1 base; junction bases outside the gene matches: 5. The CDR3 sequence is 16 residues long. The CDR3 DNA is TGTGCCAGCAGCCAACCAGCGGGGGGGCCGTCCTACGAGCAGTACTTC. As protein: CASSQPAGGPSYEQYF.

This chain joins TRBV5-1 and TRBJ2-2; the D gene is possibly TRBD1 (5 bases). In germline, CDR1 is SGHRS, CDR2 YFSETQ. The CDR3 consists of 15 residues. Trimming took 6 bases from V and 0 from J, leaving 12 bases between them. Here the CDR3 reads CASTSSTANTGELFF. The DNA for the CDR3 is TGCGCCAGCACATCCTCGACAGCGAACACCGGGGAGCTGTTTTTT.